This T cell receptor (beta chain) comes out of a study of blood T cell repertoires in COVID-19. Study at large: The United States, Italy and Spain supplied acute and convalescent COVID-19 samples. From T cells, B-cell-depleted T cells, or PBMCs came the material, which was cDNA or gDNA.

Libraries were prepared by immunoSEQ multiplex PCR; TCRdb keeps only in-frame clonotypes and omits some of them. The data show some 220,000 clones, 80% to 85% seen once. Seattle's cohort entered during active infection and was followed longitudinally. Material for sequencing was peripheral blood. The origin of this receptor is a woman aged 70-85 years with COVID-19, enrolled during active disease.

The CDR3 protein is CASRAGAETYEQYF. In nucleotides, the CDR3 is TGTGCCAGCAGGGCGGGTGCAGAAACCTACGAGCAGTACTTC. The chain recombines TRBV9 with TRBJ2-7, with D tentatively TRBD2 (5 bases). There are 14 residues in the CDR3. V lost 5 bases to trimming and J lost 2 bases, with 14 bases between them. The germline CDR1 and CDR2 sequences are SGDLS and YYNGEE.